Presented here are 15 T cell receptor beta chains from one specimen sequenced in a study of OX40 agonist ivuxolimab in advanced cancers. TCRdb's table, derived via immunoSEQ multiplex PCR, lists solely in-frame clones and lacks some. Among around 76,000 clones listed, approximately 86% were seen once. The sample was CD4+ or CD8+ T cells sorted from blood, taken in a trial of the OX40 agonist ivuxolimab. These receptors all stem from an adult with an advanced solid tumor such as melanoma, head and neck, liver or kidney cancer.

The J gene is TRBJ1-4, the V gene TRBV15, with 7 positions matching TRBD1. Trimming took 2 bases from V and 4 from J; bases not matched to a gene: 7. Germline V gene lookup returns CDR1 LNHNV and CDR2 YYDKDF (reference sequence). The CDR3 has 16 residues. The CDR3 region is CATSRRKQGINEKLFF. In nucleotides, the CDR3 is TGTGCCACCAGCAGAAGGAAACAGGGGATTAATGAAAAACTGTTTTTT.

This clone occurred once. V and J are TRBV25-1 and TRBJ2-5; 13 nucleotides agree with TRBD2. Per germline, CDR1 MGHDK and CDR2 SYGVNS. The ends lost 8 bases at V and 3 bases at J; junction bases unmatched: 0. The CDR3 has 13 amino acids. The CDR3 DNA reads as TGTGCCAGCGGACTAGCGGGGGAAGAGACCCAGTACTTC. This codes for CASGLAGEETQYF.

This clone was observed a handful of times. The chain employs TRBV2 and TRBJ1-6; perhaps TRBD1 as D (5 bases). Trimming took 4 bases from V and 6 from J, leaving 13 bases between them. The germline CDR1 and CDR2 sequences are SNHLY and FYNNEI. This CDR3 is 15 amino acids long. The DNA of the CDR3 is TGTGCCAGCAGTGTTGGGCAGGGCCCTAATTCACCCCTCCACTTT. It encodes CASSVGQGPNSPLHF.

This sequence joins TRBV7-3 and TRBJ2-5; D is uncertain. The CDR3 extends over 12 amino acids. Trimming stripped 4 bases from V and 5 bases from J, with 8 bases between. The V gene's germline CDR1 is SGHTA and CDR2 FQGTGA. CDR3 nucleotide sequence: TGTGCCAGCAGCTCTCGGGCGGAGACCCAGTACTTC. Its translation: CASSSRAETQYF.

V gene TRBV6-5 combines with J gene TRBJ1-1; 8 nucleotides match TRBD1. The length of the CDR3 is 15 residues. Germline lookup yields CDR1 MNHEY and CDR2 SVGAGI. V lost 5 bases and J lost 6; bases outside the gene matches: 11. CDR3 loop: CASSQSRGLRAEAFF. Written as DNA, the CDR3 is TGTGCCAGCAGTCAATCCAGGGGGCTTAGGGCTGAAGCTTTCTTT.

This CDR3 is CASSFSYPGQGLGTGELFF. The CDR3 DNA follows: TGTGCCAGCAGCTTCTCTTACCCGGGACAGGGTTTGGGCACCGGGGAGCTGTTTTTT. V and J are TRBV7-6 and TRBJ2-2; 9 bases agree with TRBD1. The J segment lost 4 bases and the V segment lost 3 bases, leaving 15 bases of the junction unmatched. Germline values: CDR1 SGHVS, CDR2 FNYEAQ. CDR3 length equals 19 residues. The full variable domain, rest sourced from reference TRBV7-6 and TRBJ2-2, is GAGVSQSPRYKVTKRGQDVALRCDPISGHVSLYWYRQALGQGPEFLTYFNYEAQQDKSGLPNDRFSAERPEGSISTLTIQRTEQRDSAMYRCASSFSYPGQGLGTGELFFGEGSRLTVL.

The rearrangement joins TRBV28 to TRBJ1-5; D ambiguous. The germline V gene has CDR1 MDHEN and CDR2 SYDVKM. The CDR3 sequence is 11 residues long. With 10 bases removed from V and 4 bases from J, the gap between germline ends came to 8 bases. The CDR3 loop reads CATSGNQPQHF. The CDR3 nucleotides read TGTGCCACCTCGGGGAATCAGCCCCAGCATTTT.

This sequence joins TRBV5-1 and TRBJ1-6, with 8 bases lining up with TRBD1. This CDR3 has 15 residues. Losses at the gene ends were 3 bases for V and 8 bases for J; bases not matched to a gene: 7. In germline, CDR1 is SGHRS, CDR2 YFSETQ. DNA for the CDR3: TGCGCCAGCAGCTACCGGACAGGGACAGATTCACCCCTCCACTTT. Protein sequence: CASSYRTGTDSPLHF.

This clone was seen a handful of times. The chain combines TRBV30 with TRBJ2-3, with D perhaps TRBD1 (5 bases). V lost 3 bases and J 3 bases, leaving 16 bases between the germline ends. The CDR3 covers 15 residues. The germline V gene encodes CDR1 GTSNPN and CDR2 SVGIG (reference sequence). CDR3 nucleotide sequence: TGTGCCTGGAGCCCCCTGGGCAGGGATACAGATACGCAGTATTTT. Its translation: CAWSPLGRDTDTQYF.

The CDR3 sequence: CASNPTTTQETQYF. The CDR3 DNA sequence: TGTGCCAGCAACCCGACTACCACGCAAGAGACCCAGTACTTC. J is TRBJ2-5 and V is TRBV6-5; TRBD2 might be the D (5 bases). The V and J ends lost 7 bases and 2 bases respectively, with 14 bases between them. The CDR3 is 14 amino acids. Germline values: CDR1 MNHEY, CDR2 SVGAGI.

This rearrangement joins TRBV5-4 to TRBJ2-7; possible D gene TRBD1, 5 bases. The CDR3 has 15 amino acids. V was cut by 0 bases and J by 3 bases, with 13 bases left in between. Germline CDR1 reads SGHNT; CDR2 reads YYREEE (reference sequence). The DNA for the CDR3 is TGTGCCAGCAGCTTGGACATGGGGCTGGTCTACGAGCAGTACTTC. Its translation: CASSLDMGLVYEQYF.

The J gene is TRBJ2-7, the V gene TRBV28; 7 bases match TRBD2. The CDR3 runs 10 residues. V was clipped by 8 bases and J by 7 bases; unmatched bases: 2. Germline V gene data show CDR1 as MDHEN and CDR2 as SYDVKM. This chain's CDR3 is CASLGGEQYF. CDR3 nucleotides: TGTGCCAGCCTGGGGGGGGAGCAGTACTTC.

Points on this clone: Other DNA sequences in this sample translate to the same CDR3. The chain combines TRBV27 with TRBJ1-4; D not certain. CDR3 size: 15 residues. With 5 bases removed from V and 14 bases from J, the gap between germline ends came to 24 bases. From germline, CDR1 is MNHEY and CDR2 SMNVEV (reference sequence). CDR3 in DNA: TGTGCCAGCAGTCCCAGATCCCCCCTAGTTTCTGACCTGTTTTTT. Protein: CASSPRSPLVSDLFF.

V and J are TRBV18 and TRBJ1-2; 8 nucleotides agree with TRBD1. The junction had 5 bases not matched to a gene; V was cut back by 3 bases and J by 8 bases. Germline CDR1 and CDR2: KGHSH and LQKENI. The CDR3 sequence is 13 residues long. The CDR3 DNA reads as TGTGCCAGCTCACCGACAGGGGCTATGGGCTACACCTTC. Residues: CASSPTGAMGYTF.

The rearrangement links TRBV6-4 to TRBJ2-1; 8 nucleotides match TRBD1. V dropped 5 bases and J dropped 3; count of bases not matched to a gene: 6. CDR3 length: 15 amino acids. The germline V gene has CDR1 MRHNA and CDR2 SNTAGT. CDR3 nucleotides: TGTGCCAGCAGTATAGACAGGGGCCGCTACAATGAGCAGTTCTTC. Protein sequence: CASSIDRGRYNEQFF.